The 17 T cell receptor beta chains below all came from one sample that was sequenced in a study of cytomegalovirus exposure and HLA in healthy donors. A multiplex PCR was run with 60 Vbeta primers and 13 Jbeta primers. Clones were sequenced by immunoSEQ multiplex PCR, and TCRdb holds only the in-frame ones, with some missing. The sample lists 150,000 to 200,000 clones, roughly 80% occurring once. The sequenced sample consisted of PBMCs. All receptors derive from a male donor in good health and CMV-seropositive.

V is TRBV7-3 and J is TRBJ1-1; D gene ambiguous. CDR1 and CDR2 from the germline V gene are SGHTA and FQGTGA. V shed 8 bases and J shed 1 base, with 11 bases lying between them. The CDR3 is made up of 13 amino acids. CDR3 bases: TGTGCCAGCGGTCCAAGAGGGAACACTGAAGCTTTCTTT. It is translated as CASGPRGNTEAFF. Complete variable domain (other parts from reference TRBV7-3 and TRBJ1-1): GAGVSQTPSNKVTEKGKYVELRCDPISGHTALYWYRQSLGQGPEFLIYFQGTGAADDSGLPNDRFFAVRPEGSVSTLKIQRTERGDSAVYLCASGPRGNTEAFFGQGTRLTVV.

This CDR3 reads CASILTANYGYTF. CDR3 nucleotide sequence: TGTGCCAGCATACTGACAGCTAACTATGGCTACACCTTC. The gene calls are TRBV6-1 and TRBJ1-2; a possible D gene is TRBD1 (5 bases). The germline V gene encodes CDR1 MNHNS and CDR2 SASEGT. This CDR3 spans 13 amino acids. Between the trimmed V and J ends, which lost 7 bases and 0 bases, there was a span of 9 bases.

This clone was recorded only once. The chain combines TRBV2 with TRBJ2-3; 7 bases line up with TRBD1. V trimming: 6 bases; J trimming: 8 bases; junction bases outside the gene matches: 5. This CDR3 comprises 12 residues. The germline CDR1 and CDR2 sequences are SNHLY and FYNNEI. CDR3 nucleotides: TGTGCCAGCAGCTATGACAGGGTTACGCAGTATTTT. It is translated as CASSYDRVTQYF. Full variable domain (remainder filled in from reference TRBV2 and TRBJ2-3): EPEVTQTPSHQVTQMGQEVILRCVPISNHLYFYWYRQILGQKVEFLVSFYNNEISEKSEIFDDQFSVERPDGSNFTLKIRSTKLEDSAMYFCASSYDRVTQYFGPGTRLTVL.

This chain joins TRBV11-2 and TRBJ1-6; D gene ambiguous. This CDR3 region has 14 residues. V lost 7 bases and J lost 7, with 14 bases in between. Germline CDR1 SGHAT, CDR2 FQNNGV. CDR3 sequence: CASMQSLMNSPLHF. For the CDR3, the DNA is TGTGCCAGCATGCAATCCCTAATGAATTCACCCCTCCACTTT.

This clone was picked up a small number of times. The V call is TRBV4-1, the J call TRBJ2-7; the match to TRBD1 covers 11 bases. This CDR3 has 15 residues. Germline lookup yields CDR1 MGHRA and CDR2 YSYEKL. Losses at the gene ends were 3 bases for V and 4 bases for J; bases not matched to a gene: 5. CDR3 coding DNA: TGCGCCAGCAGCCAGACCGGGACAGGGGGTTACGAGCAGTACTTC. As protein: CASSQTGTGGYEQYF.

The chain is built from TRBV7-8 and TRBJ1-2; weak D call: TRBD1 (5 bases). V dropped 1 base and J dropped 8 bases, with 8 bases sitting between them. Germline V gene data show CDR1 as SGHVS and CDR2 as FQNEAQ. The CDR3 consists of 12 residues. In DNA form, the CDR3 reads TGTGCCAGCAGCTTAGACAGGTTCGGCTACACCTTC. This encodes CASSLDRFGYTF.

The chain joins TRBV6-1 to TRBJ2-3, with D possibly TRBD1 on 6 matching bases. The CDR3 runs 13 residues. V gave up 6 bases and J gave up 6 bases, with 13 bases separating them. Germline CDR1 MNHNS, CDR2 SASEGT. In nucleotides, the CDR3 is TGTGCCAGCAGAAGGACAGCCCGGGATACGCAGTATTTT. As protein: CASRRTARDTQYF.

The chain couples TRBV10-3 to TRBJ2-2, with 14 bases that match TRBD2. Trimming at V came to 8 bases and at J to 0 bases, leaving 5 bases not matched to a gene. CDR1 is ENHRY and CDR2 is SYGVKD in the germline V gene. The length of the CDR3 is 17 residues. Written as DNA, the CDR3 is TGTGCCATCCGAGGGACTAGCGGGGGTTCGAACACCGGGGAGCTGTTTTTT. It yields the protein CAIRGTSGGSNTGELFF.

This chain links TRBV11-1 with TRBJ2-1, with D uncertain. V was cut by 0 bases and J by 9 bases, with 6 bases left in between. Germline values: CDR1 SGHAT, CDR2 FQDESV (reference sequence). The CDR3 sequence is 12 residues long. The CDR3 coding sequence is TGTGCCAGCAGCTTAGCTAGCTCTGAGCAGTTCTTC. It is translated as CASSLASSEQFF.

The chain carries TRBV2 and TRBJ1-6; D unresolved. V dropped 6 bases and J dropped 7 bases, with 13 bases sitting between them. The CDR3 covers 14 residues. Germline-derived CDR1 and CDR2 are SNHLY and FYNNEI. The DNA of the CDR3 is TGTGCCAGCAGGCCGGGATCCCTCAATTCACCCCTCCACTTT. Translating it yields CASRPGSLNSPLHF. The complete variable domain, with remaining parts taken from reference TRBV2 and TRBJ1-6, reads EPEVTQTPSHQVTQMGQEVILRCVPISNHLYFYWYRQILGQKVEFLVSFYNNEISEKSEIFDDQFSVERPDGSNFTLKIRSTKLEDSAMYFCASRPGSLNSPLHFGNGTRLTVT.

The chain has TRBV5-4 and TRBJ2-3; 10 bases are shared with TRBD2. The germline V gene encodes CDR1 SGHNT and CDR2 YYREEE (reference sequence). The CDR3 is 18 amino acids. V lost 0 bases to trimming and J lost 1 base; unmatched junction nucleotides: 8. Here the CDR3 reads CASSLASGGGRGTDTQYF. As DNA, the CDR3 is TGTGCCAGCAGCTTGGCCAGCGGGGGGGGGCGAGGCACAGATACGCAGTATTTT.

The V call is TRBV10-3, the J call TRBJ2-2, with D uncertain. Between the trimmed V and J ends, which lost 7 bases and 6 bases, there was a span of 18 bases. In germline, CDR1 is ENHRY, CDR2 SYGVKD. The CDR3 length is 15 residues. In nucleotides, the CDR3 is TGTGCCATCACTCCTGGCTCCGAGGTGGCCGGGGAGCTGTTTTTT. This sequence encodes CAITPGSEVAGELFF.

Concerning this clone itself: The sample contains more than one DNA sequence encoding this CDR3. The chain carries TRBV5-1 and TRBJ1-5; perhaps TRBD1 as D (6 bases). Trimming removed 0 bases at V and 2 bases at J, with 6 bases between. This CDR3 region has 14 residues. CDR1 is SGHRS and CDR2 is YFSETQ in the germline V gene. The CDR3 loop reads CASSLGTGNQPQHF. The CDR3 DNA follows: TGCGCCAGCAGCTTGGGGACAGGCAATCAGCCCCAGCATTTT.

V and J are TRBV6-6 and TRBJ2-7; TRBD1 matches 7 bases. In germline, CDR1 is MNHNY, CDR2 SVGAGI (reference sequence). The CDR3 totals 16 residues. V dropped 2 bases and J dropped 2; count of bases not matched to a gene: 9. DNA for the CDR3: TGTGCCAGCAGTTACCCTCCGGGACAGACTCCCTACGAGCAGTACTTC. Amino acid sequence: CASSYPPGQTPYEQYF.

The rearrangement links TRBV25-1 to TRBJ2-1; 11 bases map to TRBD2. There are 17 residues in the CDR3. V lost 4 bases, J lost 0 bases, and 5 bases stayed unmatched. Looked up from germline, CDR1 is MGHDK and CDR2 is SYGVNS. The CDR3 DNA is TGTGCCAGCAGTGGTCTAGCGGGGGGACCCTCCTACAATGAGCAGTTCTTC. Translated: CASSGLAGGPSYNEQFF.

V and J are TRBV6-5 and TRBJ2-5; tentatively, D is TRBD1 (6 bases). Trimming pared 0 bases from V and 9 bases from J, leaving 8 bases between. The CDR3 is 12 amino acids. CDR1 is MNHEY and CDR2 is SVGAGI in the germline V gene. CDR3 region: CASSYSGGSQYF. CDR3 DNA sequence: TGTGCCAGCAGTTACTCAGGGGGATCCCAGTACTTC.

This chain uses TRBV7-3 with TRBJ2-7; 7 bases are shared with TRBD1. The CDR3 is 13 amino acids. The V segment lost 3 bases and the J segment 3 bases; nucleotides outside the gene matches: 2. Germline CDR1 reads SGHTA; CDR2 reads FQGTGA. The CDR3 DNA sequence: TGTGCCAGCAGCTTGACAGGGAACTACGAGCAGTACTTC. Amino acid sequence: CASSLTGNYEQYF. The full variable domain, completed using reference TRBV7-3 and TRBJ2-7, is GAGVSQTPSNKVTEKGKYVELRCDPISGHTALYWYRQSLGQGPEFLIYFQGTGAADDSGLPNDRFFAVRPEGSVSTLKIQRTERGDSAVYLCASSLTGNYEQYFGPGTRLTVT.